This T cell receptor (beta chain) was sequenced in a study of glioma-infiltrating T cells. Background on the study: Around 1 million peripheral T cells were targeted at about 4- to 11-fold coverage.

Germline CDR1 LNHNV, CDR2 YYDKDF (reference sequence). This CDR3 has 15 residues. Whole-study results and caveats: Patients with low tissue-blood divergence carried a signature set of shared blood CDR3 motifs. Gliomas, especially low-grade, showed above-expected tissue-blood divergence; non-neoplastic patients showed below.

Worth noting for this clonotype: Its antigen is as yet unknown. At one end the junction does not follow the germline gene, possibly because of a read error.

TCR alpha and beta CDR3 regions were amplified from RNA using iRepertoire nested multiplex PCR. One entry per CDR3 protein results from TCRdb running MiXCR on the multiplex PCR reads. Seen here are about 400,000 distinct CDR3 sequences, roughly 41% observed once, and the top ten hold around 12%. The sequence derives from a human donor with low-grade glioma or glioblastoma, undergoing nonglioma brain surgery, or in good health (not recorded which). Sequencing was performed on glioma tissue, nonneoplastic brain tissue, or PBMCs (not recorded which). The V call is TRBV15, the J call TRBJ2-6, with D unclear. CDR3 region: CTTSPLVSGANVLTF. The CDR3 DNA is TGTACCACCAGCCCCCTGGTCTCTGGGGCCAACGTCCTGACTTTC.